The sequence of this T cell receptor beta chain was determined in a study of graft-versus-host responses after intestinal transplantation. Overall study context: The recipients all started with anti-thymocyte globulin induction and then took tacrolimus and steroids for approximately 3 years.

Measured with immunoSEQ multiplex PCR; TCRdb has only the in-frame clones, and not every one. The data hold about 4,600 clones, with more than 25% observed a single time. Study-level results: Patients who carried graft-donor T cell macrochimerism also had high graft-versus-host to host-versus-graft clonal ratios in their allografts. GvH clone levels peaked in circulation, and this peak was associated with early post-transplant HvG declines.

CFSE-low proliferating responders, CD3+CD4+ and CD3+CD8+, were sorted post-reaction. The CDR3 length is 14 residues. Per the germline V gene, CDR1 is LGHNT and CDR2 is FRNRAP. The V gene end was trimmed by 3 bases and the J gene end by 5 bases; junction bases not matched to a gene: 4. The source was alloreactive CD4+ T cells from a mixed lymphocyte reaction culture, collected before intestinal transplant. Subset: CFSE-low proliferating T cells sorted from approximately six-day pre-transplant mixed lymphocyte reaction (GvH or HvG direction). The chain has TRBV12-5 and TRBJ2-3; 8 positions agree with TRBD2. This sequence was found in a human patient who received an intestinal transplant. The CDR3 is CASGFGREGDTQYF. The CDR3 nucleotides read TGTGCTAGTGGTTTCGGGAGGGAAGGAGATACGCAGTATTTT.